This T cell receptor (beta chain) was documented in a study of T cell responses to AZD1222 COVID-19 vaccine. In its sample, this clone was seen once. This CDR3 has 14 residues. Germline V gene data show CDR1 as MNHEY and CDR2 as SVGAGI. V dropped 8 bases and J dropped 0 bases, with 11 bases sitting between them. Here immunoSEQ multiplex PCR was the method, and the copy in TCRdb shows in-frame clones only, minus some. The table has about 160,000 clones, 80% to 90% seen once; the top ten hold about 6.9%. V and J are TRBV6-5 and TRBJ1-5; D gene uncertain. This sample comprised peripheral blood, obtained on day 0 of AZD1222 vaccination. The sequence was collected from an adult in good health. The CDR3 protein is CASGRSYSNQPQHF. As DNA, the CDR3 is TGTGCCAGCGGCCGTTCGTATAGCAATCAGCCCCAGCATTTT.